The 30 T cell receptor beta chains below come from one sample, sequenced in a study of blood T cell repertoires in COVID-19. TCRdb keeps only in-frame clones here, not all; method: immunoSEQ multiplex PCR. The table includes about 110,000 clones, just over 75% detected once. Specimen: peripheral blood. The receptors stem from a woman aged 80 or older with acute or convalescent COVID-19.

The V and J genes are TRBV19 and TRBJ1-4, with TRBD1 matching over 9 bases. The CDR3 contains 13 residues. CDR1 and CDR2 (germline): LNHDA, SQIVND (reference sequence). The V and J ends lost 6 bases and 8 bases, in that order; junction bases with no gene match: 4. The CDR3 region has the DNA TGTGCCAGTAGGGGGACAGGGTACGAAAAACTGTTTTTT. It specifies CASRGTGYEKLFF. Together with reference TRBV19 and TRBJ1-4, the CDR3 gives the full variable domain: DGGITQSPKYLFRKEGQNVTLSCEQNLNHDAMYWYRQDPGQGLRLIYYSQIVNDFQKGDIAEGYSVSREKKESFPLTVTSAQKNPTAFYLCASRGTGYEKLFFGSGTQLSVL.

The chain combines TRBV19 with TRBJ1-6, with 8 bases fitting TRBD1. CDR1 is LNHDA, CDR2 SQIVND, per germline (reference sequence). V trimming: 6 bases; J trimming: 7 bases; junction bases outside the gene matches: 11. The CDR3 has 16 residues. CDR3 sequence: CASSRGRLRQNSPLHF. The CDR3 region has the DNA TGTGCCAGTAGCAGGGGGCGCCTCCGTCAAAATTCACCCCTCCACTTT.

This chain uses TRBV2 with TRBJ1-2, with 11 bases identical to TRBD1. Germline V CDR1 and CDR2: SNHLY, FYNNEI. The length of the CDR3 is 15 residues. V shed 1 base, J shed 8 bases, and the junction held 6 bases outside the gene matches. CDR3 region: CASSEVGQGAGGYTF. CDR3 sequence (DNA): TGTGCCAGCAGTGAAGTCGGACAGGGGGCAGGAGGCTACACCTTC.

The CDR3 loop is CASSSYAAADEKLFF. The CDR3 bases are TGTGCCAGCAGTTCCTACGCGGCCGCCGATGAAAAACTGTTTTTT. The chain is built from TRBV6-2 or TRBV6-3 and TRBJ1-4; D uncertain. This CDR3 region has 15 residues. Germline V CDR1 and CDR2: MNHEY, SVGEGT. V lost 4 bases and J lost 6, with 15 bases in between.

This chain joins TRBV13 and TRBJ1-1; 7 bases are a match to TRBD1. J lost 4 bases, V lost 3 bases, and 5 bases had no gene match. Germline CDR1 PRHDT, CDR2 FYEKMQ (reference sequence). The CDR3 sequence is 14 residues long. Written as DNA, the CDR3 is TGTGCCAGCAGCTTTCGTCAGGGGGGCACTGAAGCTTTCTTT. Encoded protein: CASSFRQGGTEAFF.

The chain is built from TRBV11-3 and TRBJ2-7; 11 bases map to TRBD2. This CDR3 is built from 14 residues. CDR1 and CDR2 from the germline V gene are SGHNT and YENEEA. After removal of 5 bases from V and 3 bases from J, the junction contained 3 bases not matched to a gene. CDR3 sequence reads: CASSRTSGSYEQYF. The CDR3 DNA is TGTGCCAGCAGCAGAACTAGCGGGAGCTACGAGCAGTACTTC.

The genes are TRBV6-2 or TRBV6-3 and TRBJ2-3, with 14 bases lining up with TRBD2. Per the germline V gene, CDR1 is MNHEY and CDR2 is SVGEGT. The CDR3 has 15 residues. J gave up 6 bases and V 5 bases, and 4 bases lay outside the gene matches. The CDR3 loop is CASSPGLAGVDTQYF. CDR3 nucleotide sequence: TGTGCCAGCAGTCCGGGACTAGCGGGAGTTGATACGCAGTATTTT.

The rearrangement uses TRBV18 and TRBJ2-3; tentative D call: TRBD2 (6 bases). V was trimmed by 6 bases and J by 2 bases, leaving 9 bases between them. This CDR3 spans 13 amino acids. Germline V gene lookup returns CDR1 KGHSH and CDR2 LQKENI. In nucleotides, the CDR3 is TGTGCCAGCTCCCCGGGAGCCACAGATACGCAGTATTTT. Encoded protein: CASSPGATDTQYF.

V is TRBV12-5 and J is TRBJ1-1, with D perhaps TRBD1 (5 bases). The germline V gene encodes CDR1 LGHNT and CDR2 FRNRAP. The CDR3 contains 14 residues. V lost 6 bases to trimming and J lost 6 bases, with 17 bases between them. The CDR3 loop is CASGPGHLAPEAFF. Here the CDR3 DNA reads TGTGCTAGTGGCCCCGGACACCTCGCCCCTGAAGCTTTCTTT. Full variable domain (remainder filled in from reference TRBV12-5 and TRBJ1-1): DARVTQTPRHKVTEMGQEVTMRCQPILGHNTVFWYRQTMMQGLELLAYFRNRAPLDDSGMPKDRFSAEMPDATLATLKIQPSEPRDSAVYFCASGPGHLAPEAFFGQGTRLTVV.

The chain joins TRBV11-2 to TRBJ1-5; D unresolved. V was trimmed by 5 bases and J by 9 bases, leaving 11 bases between them. CDR1 is SGHAT, CDR2 FQNNGV, per germline. The CDR3 totals 12 residues. CDR3 DNA: TGTGCCAGCAGCCGTAATTCGGGGCCCCAGCATTTT. Residues: CASSRNSGPQHF.

The rearrangement joins TRBV10-1 to TRBJ1-6; 8 bases line up with TRBD1. This CDR3 region has 19 residues. Trimming removed 6 bases from V and 0 bases from J; junction bases left unmatched: 13. CDR1 and CDR2 (germline): WNHNN, SYGVQD (reference sequence). DNA of the CDR3: TGCGCCAGCAGACAGGGGGTTTGGAGATTTAGCTCCTATAATTCACCCCTCCACTTT. Its protein product is CASRQGVWRFSSYNSPLHF.

V and J are TRBV28 and TRBJ1-4; 8 nucleotides agree with TRBD1. The ends lost 3 bases at V and 5 bases at J; junction bases unmatched: 2. The CDR3 has 14 amino acids. Germline assignment: CDR1 MDHEN and CDR2 SYDVKM. The CDR3 DNA reads TGTGCCAGCAGTTTTACAGGGGGAAATGAAAAACTGTTTTTT. It specifies CASSFTGGNEKLFF.

The rearrangement uses TRBV16 and TRBJ2-7, with TRBD2 matching over 13 bases. J lost 6 bases, V lost 4 bases, and 12 bases had no gene match. Germline CDR1 is KGHSY and CDR2 is FQNENV. This CDR3 region has 17 residues. CDR3 sequence: CASSPEGSGLAGPEQYF. CDR3 in DNA: TGTGCCAGCAGCCCAGAGGGATCGGGACTAGCGGGACCCGAGCAGTACTTC. Filled out from reference TRBV16 and TRBJ2-7, the complete variable domain reads GEEVAQTPKHLVRGEGQKAKLYCAPIKGHSYVFWYQQVLKNEFKFLISFQNENVFDETGMPKERFSAKCLPNSPCSLEIQATKLEDSAVYFCASSPEGSGLAGPEQYFGPGTRLTVT.

The rearrangement joins TRBV3-1 (or the pseudogene TRBV3-2) to TRBJ1-2, with a tentative D call TRBD1 (6 bases). The CDR3 extends over 13 amino acids. Germline CDR1 and CDR2: LGHDT and YNNKEL (reference sequence). V gave up 6 bases and J gave up 3 bases, with 11 bases separating them. The CDR3 nucleotides read TGTGCCAGCAGTCCCAGGGGCGACTATGGCTACACCTTC. Translation gives CASSPRGDYGYTF.

This clone was detected only once. V usage is TRBV3-1 (or the pseudogene TRBV3-2) and J usage is TRBJ1-6; no clear D gene. CDR1 LGHDT and CDR2 YNNKEL come from the germline V gene (reference sequence). V shed 0 bases and J shed 7 bases, with 13 bases lying between them. The CDR3 is made up of 16 amino acids. The CDR3 nucleotides read TGTGCCAGCAGCCAAGAGCCCATCGCGCGCAATTCACCCCTCCACTTT. Translated: CASSQEPIARNSPLHF.

This clone was observed a handful of times. The chain joins TRBV4-3 to TRBJ1-2, with D tentatively TRBD1 (6 bases). From germline, CDR1 is LGHNA and CDR2 YSLEER. Trimming took 0 bases from V and 8 from J, leaving 16 bases between them. The CDR3 loop spans 15 amino acids. The CDR3 DNA is TGCGCCAGCAGCCAAGATCGGGTCAGGGGAAGGGGCTACACCTTC. The encoded protein is CASSQDRVRGRGYTF.

The rearrangement joins TRBV19 to TRBJ2-7, with D possibly being TRBD1 (6 bases). The germline V and J ends were trimmed by 6 bases and 0 bases, with 15 bases remaining between them. Germline V gene lookup returns CDR1 LNHDA and CDR2 SQIVND (reference sequence). This CDR3 contains 15 residues. Here the CDR3 reads CASRTTGSNSYEQYF. CDR3 bases: TGTGCCAGTAGGACTACAGGGTCAAACTCCTACGAGCAGTACTTC.

The chain has TRBV30 and TRBJ2-4; 8 positions match TRBD2. J was trimmed by 1 base and V by 0 bases; bases with no gene match: 2. CDR1 is GTSNPN, CDR2 SVGIG, per germline (reference sequence). This CDR3 comprises 15 residues. CDR3 DNA: TGTGCCTGGAGTGTTTCGGGGGGGGCCAAAAACATTCAGTACTTC. Translation: CAWSVSGGAKNIQYF.

The V call is TRBV7-2, the J call TRBJ1-2, with D hard to call. Germline lookup yields CDR1 SGHTA and CDR2 FQGNSA. CDR3 length: 14 amino acids. V gave up 7 bases and J gave up 2 bases, with 14 bases separating them. As DNA, the CDR3 is TGTGCCAGCACTCTTCGGCAAGCGAACTATGGCTACACCTTC. It codes for CASTLRQANYGYTF.

This clone came up a few times. The chain is built from TRBV19 and TRBJ1-6; TRBD1 matches at 9 bases. The J segment lost 9 bases and the V segment lost 3 bases, leaving 12 bases of the junction unmatched. CDR3 length: 17 amino acids. CDR1 and CDR2 (germline): LNHDA, SQIVND (reference sequence). In DNA form, the CDR3 reads TGTGCCAGTAGTATTGCCCTATACAGGGGGCAGGTTTCACCCCTCCACTTT. Translation gives CASSIALYRGQVSPLHF.

The chain is built from TRBV2 and TRBJ1-4; D gene ambiguous. This CDR3 is built from 14 residues. Trimming took 7 bases from V and 4 from J, leaving 13 bases between them. CDR1 is SNHLY and CDR2 is FYNNEI in the germline V gene. CDR3 in DNA: TGTGCCAGCACCAGGAGGGCTGGTAATGAAAAACTGTTTTTT. It encodes CASTRRAGNEKLFF.

The rearrangement uses TRBV3-1 (or the pseudogene TRBV3-2) and TRBJ1-2, with 8 positions matching TRBD1. The CDR3 has 14 residues. The V gene end was trimmed by 0 bases and the J gene end by 7 bases; junction bases not matched to a gene: 4. CDR1 and CDR2 from the germline V gene are LGHDT and YNNKEL (reference sequence). CDR3 amino acids: CASSQDRRGPGYTF. CDR3 sequence (DNA): TGTGCCAGCAGCCAAGATCGCAGGGGGCCTGGCTACACCTTC.

The chain couples TRBV3-1 (or the pseudogene TRBV3-2) to TRBJ1-2, with 10 bases aligning to TRBD1. Germline trimming cut 2 bases from V and 8 bases from J; bases unmatched to any gene: 8. This CDR3 spans 15 amino acids. Germline CDR1 is LGHDT and CDR2 is YNNKEL (reference sequence). In DNA form, the CDR3 reads TGTGCCAGCAGCCAACAGGACAGGGGGGTAAGGGGCTACACCTTC. Translation: CASSQQDRGVRGYTF.

This chain joins TRBV30 and TRBJ1-1; 7 positions agree with TRBD1. The CDR3 totals 10 residues. Germline-derived CDR1 and CDR2 are GTSNPN and SVGIG (reference sequence). V lost 6 bases, J lost 6 bases, and 1 base stayed unmatched. The CDR3 bases are TGTGCCTGCACAGGGGCTGAAGCTTTCTTT. Amino acids: CACTGAEAFF.

The chain uses TRBV5-4 and TRBJ2-5, with TRBD1 matching 8 bases. The germline V gene encodes CDR1 SGHNT and CDR2 YYREEE (reference sequence). The CDR3 has 14 amino acids. V shed 3 bases and J 3 bases; nucleotides not matched to a gene: 4. The CDR3 reads CASSSQTGEETQYF. As DNA, the CDR3 is TGTGCCAGCAGCTCCCAGACAGGGGAAGAGACCCAGTACTTC.

This sequence joins TRBV24-1 and TRBJ1-5; a weak D match, TRBD1 (5 bases). Germline-derived CDR1 and CDR2 are KGHDR and SFDVKD. The V end lost 4 bases, the J end lost 0 bases, and 15 bases lay between the germline ends. The CDR3 length is 17 residues. CDR3 sequence: CATSDPRTLYSNQPQHF. Written as DNA, the CDR3 is TGTGCCACCAGTGACCCCCGGACACTTTATAGCAATCAGCCCCAGCATTTT.

The chain is built from TRBV7-9 and TRBJ2-5; 7 bases line up with TRBD1. Germline CDR1 is SEHNR and CDR2 is FQNEAQ (reference sequence). The J segment lost 5 bases and the V segment lost 5 bases, leaving 14 bases of the junction unmatched. CDR3 size: 16 residues. DNA of the CDR3: TGTGCCAGCAGCCAAGGAGTAGGGGGCGGTCTGGAGACCCAGTACTTC. It is translated as CASSQGVGGGLETQYF.

The genes are TRBV5-1 and TRBJ1-4, with 7 bases that match TRBD1. Germline CDR1 SGHRS, CDR2 YFSETQ. The CDR3 is 16 amino acids. J gave up 5 bases and V 5 bases, and 12 bases lay outside the gene matches. The CDR3 DNA sequence: TGCGCCAGCAGGGATAGGGACAGCCCGCTCAATGAAAAACTGTTTTTT. This encodes CASRDRDSPLNEKLFF.

The V and J genes are TRBV2 and TRBJ1-6; 7 bases agree with TRBD1. The V gene's germline CDR1 is SNHLY and CDR2 FYNNEI. V was pared by 6 bases and J by 6 bases, with 5 bases of the junction left unmatched. This CDR3 has 14 amino acids. CDR3 coding DNA: TGTGCCAGCAGGCACAGGGGAGGTAATTCACCCCTCCACTTT. Its protein product is CASRHRGGNSPLHF. The full variable domain, rest sourced from reference TRBV2 and TRBJ1-6, is EPEVTQTPSHQVTQMGQEVILRCVPISNHLYFYWYRQILGQKVEFLVSFYNNEISEKSEIFDDQFSVERPDGSNFTLKIRSTKLEDSAMYFCASRHRGGNSPLHFGNGTRLTVT.

The gene calls are TRBV10-1 and TRBJ2-3; 8 bases map to TRBD2. With 8 bases clipped from V and 2 bases from J, the junction kept 6 bases outside the gene matches. Germline V gene lookup returns CDR1 WNHNN and CDR2 SYGVQD (reference sequence). This CDR3 is 14 amino acids long. The DNA for the CDR3 is TGCGCCAGCGGCCCGGGGGGGAACACAGATACGCAGTATTTT. It codes for CASGPGGNTDTQYF.